The 24 T cell receptor beta chains below were found in one sample sequenced in a study of tumor and adjacent non-tumor tissue in lung cancer. This sample's RNA came from whole unsorted tissue. A modified ARM-PCR protocol with three rounds of nested PCR amplified TCRbeta. MiXCR, applied by TCRdb to the multiplex PCR reads, yields one record per CDR3 protein. The sample includes more than 70,000 distinct CDR3 sequences, approximately 57% of them seen just once. The sequenced material came from lung tumor tissue. Source of these receptors: a man between 65 and 85 years old with non-small cell lung cancer.

With regard to this clonotype: A read error is possible here, since a much larger clone lies one base away. The chain carries TRBV5-6 and TRBJ1-1; the D gene is possibly TRBD1 (6 bases). Germline assignment: CDR1 SGHDT and CDR2 YYEEEE. The CDR3 is 12 residues long. V lost 1 base, J lost 9 bases, and 10 bases lay in between. The DNA of the CDR3 is TGTGCCAGCAGCTTGACAGGGATCAAAGCTTTCTTT. Encoded protein: CASSLTGIKAFF.

This clonotype was seen a handful of times. A much larger clone lies one base from this, so it may be a read error. The chain combines TRBV6-5 with TRBJ2-1; the match to TRBD2 covers 8 bases. The CDR3 has 17 amino acids. Germline CDR1 is MNHEY and CDR2 is SVGAGI. In DNA, the CDR3 is TGTGCCAGCAGTTCTCCTAGTCGGAGCGGGAGCGACAATGAGCAGTGCTTC. Translated: CASSSPSRSGSDNEQCF.

This clonotype was seen once. An end of the junction differs from the germline gene, which may be a read error. The chain couples TRBV11-2 to TRBJ2-7; 14 positions agree with TRBD2. Germline V gene lookup returns CDR1 SGHAT and CDR2 FQNNGV. The CDR3 extends over 17 amino acids. CDR3 sequence: CASSPGGTSGSPYDQYF. The CDR3 nucleotides are TGTGCCAGCAGTCCGGGAGGGACTAGCGGGAGCCCCTACGACCAGTACTTC.

This clonotype was picked up one time. Compared with germline, one end of the junction differs, possibly owing to a read error. J is TRBJ2-7 and V is TRBV28; a weak D match, TRBD1 (6 bases). Looked up from germline, CDR1 is MDHEN and CDR2 is SYDVKM. This CDR3 is built from 18 residues. The DNA of the CDR3 is TGTGCCAGCAGTTTTTGGGATACCGGGACACCTACCTCCTGCGAGCAGTACTTC. This codes for CASSFWDTGTPTSCEQYF.

This clonotype has ten or more counts. The rearrangement uses TRBV4-1 and TRBJ2-1; 9 bases are a match to TRBD2. After removal of 6 bases from V and 15 bases from J, the junction contained 6 bases not matched to a gene. CDR1 and CDR2 (germline): MGHRA, YSYEKL. This CDR3 region has 11 residues. CDR3 sequence (DNA): TGCGCCAGCAGTAGTGGACTAGCGTGGTTCTTC. Amino acid sequence: CASSSGLAWFF.

On this clonotype itself: An end of the junction differs from the germline gene, which may be a read error. This chain uses TRBV11-2 with TRBJ2-3; TRBD2 aligns across 11 bases. Germline-derived CDR1 and CDR2 are SGHAT and FQNNGV. This CDR3 comprises 21 residues. The CDR3 loop reads CARSFRGPEQSRLAGLNTQYF. The CDR3 bases are TGTGCCAGGAGCTTTCGCGGACCGGAACAGTCCCGACTAGCGGGGCTGAATACGCAGTATTTT.

This clonotype was seen once. This may come from a read error, since a much larger clone is one base off. The chain links TRBV11-2 to TRBJ2-7; TRBD2 might be the D (6 bases). Germline V CDR1 and CDR2: SGHAT, FQNNGV. This CDR3 spans 15 amino acids. DNA of the CDR3: TGTGCCAGCAGCGTACGGCGGGGAAGACTTTACGTGCAGTACTTC. Encoded protein: CASSVRRGRLYVQYF. Variable domain in full (rest from reference TRBV11-2 and TRBJ2-7): EAGVAQSPRYKIIEKRQSVAFWCNPISGHATLYWYQQILGQGPKLLIQFQNNGVVDDSQLPKDRFSAERLKGVDSTLKIQPAKLEDSAVYLCASSVRRGRLYVQYFGPGTRLTVT.

This clonotype was picked up many times. The DNA for the CDR3 is TGTGCCAGCAGTAGAACAGATACGCAGTATTTT. Translating gives CASSRTDTQYF. The genes are TRBV28 and TRBJ2-3; D is ambiguous. V shed 5 bases and J shed 3 bases, with 3 bases lying between them. CDR3 length equals 11 residues. CDR1 and CDR2 (germline): MDHEN, SYDVKM.

V is TRBV4-1 and J is TRBJ2-7; 7 bases fit TRBD2. CDR1 MGHRA and CDR2 YSYEKL come from the germline V gene. CDR3 length equals 16 residues. Trimming cost V 4 bases and J 6 bases; bases outside gene matches: 15. The CDR3 sequence: CASSRDRVAGYCEQYF. CDR3 coding DNA: TGCGCCAGCAGCCGAGATCGTGTAGCGGGCTACTGCGAGCAGTACTTC.

Comment on this clonotype: A read error may be the cause here, since a much bigger clone is one base away. The chain has TRBV6-1 and TRBJ1-3; TRBD1 might be the D (5 bases). The CDR3 is 14 residues long. The germline CDR1 and CDR2 sequences are MNHNS and SASEGT. Here the CDR3 DNA reads TGTGCCTCTATTATGGGGACTACGGGAAACACCACATATTTT. Protein product: CASIMGTTGNTTYF.

This clonotype was recorded at least ten times. Germline is not matched at one junction end, which may reflect a read error. The rearrangement uses TRBV29-1 and TRBJ2-2; a weak D match, TRBD1 (6 bases). This CDR3 contains 14 residues. Germline V gene sequence: CDR1 SQVTM, CDR2 ANQGSEA. The CDR3 DNA reads as TGCAGCGTTGAAGGGACAGCGAACACCAGGGAGCTGTTTTTT. Amino acid sequence: CSVEGTANTRELFF.

This sequence joins TRBV11-2 and TRBJ2-2; D may be TRBD1 or TRBD2 (5 bases each). CDR3 length: 12 residues. Germline V gene sequence: CDR1 SGHAT, CDR2 FQNNGV. With 6 bases removed from V and 14 bases from J, the gap between germline ends came to 16 bases. DNA for the CDR3: TGTGCCAGCAGTCAGGGTCCCGGGAAACTGTTTTTT. Protein sequence: CASSQGPGKLFF.

On this clonotype: This is likely a read error, given that the CDR3 carries no conserved phenylalanine or tryptophan at its end. The chain carries TRBV4-2 and TRBJ1-2; 9 nucleotides agree with TRBD1. Germline loops: CDR1 LGHNA, CDR2 YNFKEQ. This CDR3 is 16 amino acids long. The CDR3 region is CANSQWTGAANYDYTI. CDR3 nucleotides: TGTGCCAACAGCCAGTGGACAGGGGCCGCCAACTATGACTACACCATC.

With regard to this clonotype: Mismatch with germline at one junction end may stem from a read error. This chain uses TRBV11-2 with TRBJ2-5; 9 bases align to TRBD1. This CDR3 has 14 residues. The germline V gene has CDR1 SGHAT and CDR2 FQNNGV. CDR3 protein: CTSSPTGGIETQQF. The CDR3 bases are TGTACCAGCAGCCCGACAGGGGGGATCGAGACCCAGCAATTC.

V and J are TRBV28 and TRBJ1-1; no definite D call. CDR1 and CDR2 (germline): MDHEN, SYDVKM. Trimming shortened V by 6 bases and J by 7 bases, and 21 bases separated the two germline ends. The CDR3 has 15 residues. The CDR3 DNA sequence: TGTGCCAGCAGCCCCCCGGTGGGCCGGTTCGTTGAAGCTTTCTTT. Residues: CASSPPVGRFVEAFF.

In regard to this clonotype: The junction shows a germline mismatch at one end, possibly a read error. This rearrangement joins TRBV20-1 to TRBJ2-2; no clear D gene. Germline V gene sequence: CDR1 DFQATT, CDR2 SNEGSKA (reference sequence). The CDR3 loop spans 13 amino acids. CDR3 loop: CNARARAAGELFF. CDR3 DNA: TGCAATGCTAGAGCTCGGGCTGCCGGGGAGCTGTTTTTT.

The table lists this clonotype with many counts. A read error may produce the germline difference seen at one junction end. This chain joins TRBV28 and TRBJ2-5; no clear D. Germline values: CDR1 MDHEN, CDR2 SYDVKM. There are 12 residues in the CDR3. CDR3 sequence reads: CASSLYSETQYF. The CDR3 DNA is TGTGCCAGCAGCTTATATAGCGAGACCCAGTACTTC.

This clonotype was counted a single time. The junction departs from the called germline gene at one end, perhaps through a read error. This chain links TRBV6-1 with TRBJ2-2, with 7 bases matching TRBD2. Germline V lookup: CDR1 MNHNS, CDR2 SASEGT. The CDR3 has 17 residues. The CDR3 loop is CASSPLFGGSRTGELLF. CDR3 coding DNA: TGTGCCAGCAGTCCTCTCTTCGGGGGGAGTCGCACCGGGGAGTTGTTGTTT.

This clonotype was seen a single time. A much larger clone is a single base away; this may be a read error. This rearrangement joins TRBV6-6 to TRBJ2-3, with D possibly called TRBD1 or TRBD2 (5 bases each). The CDR3 consists of 15 residues. Germline CDR1 and CDR2: MNHNY and SVGAGI (reference sequence). The V end was cut by 10 bases, the J end by 4 bases, with 21 bases between. This CDR3 is CANIRGTGRSDTQYF. The CDR3 bases are TGTGCCAACATACGCGGAACGGGGCGGTCAGATACGCAGTATTTT.

Concerning this clonotype itself: Since no conserved phenylalanine or tryptophan closes the CDR3, a read error is the likely cause. The chain links TRBV5-4 to TRBJ1-1; 7 bases align to TRBD1. Germline CDR1 and CDR2: SGHNT and YYREEE (reference sequence). The CDR3 has 14 residues. The CDR3 DNA reads TGTGCTAGCAGCTCAGGGGGAGCGGACACTGAAGCTTTCTCT. This encodes CASSSGGADTEAFS.

This clonotype occurred a few times. V gene TRBV6-1 combines with J gene TRBJ2-6; D possibly corresponds to TRBD1 (6 bases). The germline V gene has CDR1 MNHNS and CDR2 SASEGT. The CDR3 runs to 15 residues. The CDR3 nucleotides read TGTGGCAGTGCCGAGGACAGCTCTGGGGCCAACGTCCTGACTTTC. This encodes CGSAEDSSGANVLTF.

This clonotype showed up many times. V is TRBV29-1 and J is TRBJ1-4; possibly TRBD1 for D (5 bases). This CDR3 region has 12 residues. Trimming pared 6 bases from V and 3 bases from J, leaving 8 bases between. The V gene's germline CDR1 is SQVTM and CDR2 ANQGSEA. CDR3 residues: CSVRRANEKLFF. The CDR3 bases are TGCAGCGTACGCAGGGCTAATGAAAAACTGTTTTTT.

The gene calls are TRBV20-1 and TRBJ1-4, with D perhaps matching TRBD1 (5 bases). The CDR3 extends over 13 amino acids. V was pared by 4 bases and J by 8 bases, with 14 bases between. Germline V gene lookup returns CDR1 DFQATT and CDR2 SNEGSKA (reference sequence). This CDR3 is CSATTAPEEKLFF. The CDR3 region has the DNA TGCAGTGCTACGACAGCGCCCGAAGAAAAACTGTTTTTT.

For this clonotype: The junction departs from the called germline gene at one end, perhaps through a read error. V is TRBV12-3 or TRBV12-4 and J is TRBJ2-4, with D perhaps matching TRBD1 or TRBD2 (5 bases each). The CDR3 covers 15 residues. The DNA for the CDR3 is TGTACCAGCAGAAGATCCGGGACGGAAAAAAACATTCAGTATTTC. Residues: CTSRRSGTEKNIQYF.